This paragraph reports one TCR beta chain. Its matching antigen is unknown. The sample originates from a study of memory CD4+ T cells and cytomegalovirus serostatus. The overall study: This sample comes from healthy Belgian adults, several CMV seropositive, 24 seronegative.

Study observations and caveats: About 40% of the roughly 150 known CMV-associated TCRbeta sequences appeared in CD4+ memory. Suggested: most of the CMV-linked TCR signature lies in CD4+ memory cells.

Sequencing used immunoSEQ multiplex PCR; TCRdb keeps in-frame clones, though not all of them. The table records tens of thousands of clones, less than 85% of them present only once. Trimming took off 5 bases at V and 3 bases at J, with 18 bases between the two ends. In germline, CDR1 is GTSNPN, CDR2 SVGIG (reference sequence). The length of the CDR3 is 15 residues. The sort gate was single viable CD3+CD4+CD8-CD45RO+ cells for memory CD4+ T cells. Donors' CMV status reflects serum IgG against pp150, pp28, p38, p52. This TCR came from an adult in good health and CMV-seronegative. Some clones in this sample may be carry-over from other donors' samples. The source material was memory CD4+ T cells from blood. The gene calls are TRBV30 and TRBJ2-3; D perhaps matches TRBD2 (6 bases). In DNA form, the CDR3 reads TGTGCCTGGGGGCGGGGAGTGTCGAGGACAGATACGCAGTATTTT. Translation: CAWGRGVSRTDTQYF.